These 7 T cell receptor beta chains came from one sample sequenced in a study of identical twins. TCRdb re-derived calls from the 5' RACE reads in MiXCR, one entry per CDR3 protein. This table has 1.5 million to 2 million distinct CDR3 sequences, less than 40% appearing once. Sequencing was carried out using cord blood. The receptors stem from a newborn girl in good health.

The V gene is TRBV5-1, the J gene TRBJ2-4; TRBD2 agrees at 8 bases. The J call is uncertain, as TRBJ2-5 better fits the DNA end. CDR1 SGHRS and CDR2 YFSETQ come from the germline V gene. This CDR3 has 15 residues. CDR3 sequence reads: CASSLEPAGVETQYF. The DNA for the CDR3 is TGCGCCAGCAGCTTGGAACCAGCGGGGGTGGAGACCCAGTACTTC.

The chain links TRBV24-1 to TRBJ1-6, with 8 bases lining up with TRBD1. The CDR3 is made up of 14 amino acids. In germline, CDR1 is KGHDR, CDR2 SFDVKD. The V and J ends lost 8 bases and 10 bases, in that order; junction bases with no gene match: 9. CDR3 in amino acids: CATNLRDRCSPLHF. CDR3 sequence (DNA): TGTGCCACCAATCTCCGGGACAGGTGCTCACCCCTCCACTTT.

V and J are TRBV10-3 and TRBJ2-1; 10 nucleotides match TRBD2. V lost 6 bases and J lost 2; bases outside the gene matches: 1. This CDR3 is 14 amino acids long. Germline loops: CDR1 ENHRY, CDR2 SYGVKD. The CDR3 here is CAIRAGGPYNEQFF. For the CDR3, the DNA is TGTGCCATCAGAGCGGGGGGGCCCTACAATGAGCAGTTCTTC.

This chain uses TRBV20-1 with TRBJ1-2, with D tentatively TRBD1 (5 bases). This CDR3 contains 13 residues. Germline assignment: CDR1 DFQATT and CDR2 SNEGSKA (reference sequence). V lost 1 base to trimming and J lost 4 bases, with 10 bases between them. The CDR3 spells CSARAQGAYGYTF. The CDR3 DNA reads TGCAGTGCTAGAGCCCAGGGTGCCTATGGCTACACCTTC.

The chain uses TRBV20-1 and TRBJ2-3; maybe TRBD2 (5 bases). This CDR3 is 13 amino acids long. With 2 bases removed from V and 5 bases from J, the gap between germline ends came to 11 bases. Germline V gene lookup returns CDR1 DFQATT and CDR2 SNEGSKA (reference sequence). The CDR3 loop is CSARRGTGDTQYF. CDR3 bases: TGCAGTGCTAGACGGGGTACTGGAGATACGCAGTATTTT.

The rearrangement joins TRBV18 to TRBJ2-5; 14 bases are shared with TRBD2. With V trimmed by 0 bases and J by 11 bases, 11 bases remained unmatched. The CDR3 consists of 17 residues. Looked up from germline, CDR1 is KGHSH and CDR2 is LQKENI. For the CDR3, the DNA is TGTGCCAGCTCACCACCGACTAGCGGGAGGGCCTACAATGAGCAGTACTTC. Its protein is CASSPPTSGRAYNEQYF.

This chain links TRBV3-1 with TRBJ2-6; maybe TRBD1 (6 bases). This CDR3 is built from 17 residues. Trimming cost V 0 bases and J 2 bases, with 11 bases left between them. Per germline, CDR1 LGHDT and CDR2 YNNKEL (reference sequence). The CDR3 coding sequence is TGTGCCAGCAGCCAAGACCCATACAGGGCTGGGGCCAACGTCCTGACTTTC. Amino acids: CASSQDPYRAGANVLTF.